This entry is about one TCR beta chain. Its target is not known. This sample is drawn from a study of human T cells and chemical hapten exposure. Whole-study context: Small differences in pooled library volume mainly drove the variation in TCR yields per sample. Study outcomes and limitations: TCRs at high frequency, those above 1 in 1000, did not change with DPC sensitization.

The starting material, unfractionated whole blood, was used for total RNA extraction. In the library, unique molecular identifiers were attached to individual cDNA molecules. TCRdb re-called the 5' RACE reads with MiXCR, one entry per CDR3 protein. This sample has over 95,000 distinct CDR3 sequences, with 15% to 20% found just once. This TCR was recovered from a human donor in good health.

CDR3 nucleotide sequence: TGTGCCAGCAGGGCGACTAGCGGGGACACCGGGGAGCTGTTTTTT. It translates to CASRATSGDTGELFF. This sequence joins TRBV2 and TRBJ2-2, with TRBD2 matching 11 bases. V lost 6 bases and J lost 3; bases outside the gene matches: 3. The CDR3 length is 15 residues. From germline, CDR1 is SNHLY and CDR2 FYNNEI.